This TCR beta chain emerged from a study of blood T cells in healthy people across ages. General study points: Any conclusive comparison of naive versus antigen-experienced cells was prevented by using unsorted PBMCs.

A J-beta primer mix and a sample-barcoded 5' primer were used in a second PCR of about 7 to 11 cycles. The template-switch adaptor, which had 12 random nucleotides, put a tag on each cDNA molecule. Each CDR3 protein gets one entry after TCRdb re-called the 5' RACE reads with MiXCR. This sample yields about 1,500,000 distinct CDR3 sequences, of which 35% to 45% are seen a single time; 6.5% to 10% belongs to the top ten. Each sample yielded at least 6 micrograms of PBMC total RNA. Germline loops: CDR1 MNHEY, CDR2 SMNVEV (reference sequence). The CDR3 covers 14 residues. The V segment lost 6 bases and the J segment 7 bases; nucleotides outside the gene matches: 8. On this clonotype: Antigen specificity is unknown.

Material: blood. The clonotype comes from a woman between 18 and 29 years old in good health. The chain recombines TRBV27 with TRBJ1-2; 10 bases are shared with TRBD1. CDR3 residues: CASRGDRGKGGYTF. CDR3 coding DNA: TGTGCCAGCAGGGGGGACAGGGGAAAGGGTGGCTACACCTTC.